This T cell receptor beta chain appears in the sequencing data of a study of T cell responses to AZD1222 COVID-19 vaccine. Germline V gene data show CDR1 as SGHTA and CDR2 as FQGNSA. V lost 3 bases, J lost 6 bases, and 7 bases stayed unmatched. CDR3 size: 15 residues. TCRdb's copy holds only in-frame clones and misses some; the assay was immunoSEQ multiplex PCR. The table includes about 170,000 clones, approximately 90% detected once. The receptor was isolated from an adult who received the MenACWY meningococcal vaccine as a control. Sequencing was performed on peripheral blood, taken 28 days after the second dose of the MenACWY control vaccine. The chain carries TRBV7-2 and TRBJ1-2; the match to TRBD1 covers 10 bases. CDR3 region: CASSFDRGRVNGYTF. CDR3 coding DNA: TGTGCCAGCAGCTTCGACAGGGGGCGCGTTAATGGCTACACCTTC.